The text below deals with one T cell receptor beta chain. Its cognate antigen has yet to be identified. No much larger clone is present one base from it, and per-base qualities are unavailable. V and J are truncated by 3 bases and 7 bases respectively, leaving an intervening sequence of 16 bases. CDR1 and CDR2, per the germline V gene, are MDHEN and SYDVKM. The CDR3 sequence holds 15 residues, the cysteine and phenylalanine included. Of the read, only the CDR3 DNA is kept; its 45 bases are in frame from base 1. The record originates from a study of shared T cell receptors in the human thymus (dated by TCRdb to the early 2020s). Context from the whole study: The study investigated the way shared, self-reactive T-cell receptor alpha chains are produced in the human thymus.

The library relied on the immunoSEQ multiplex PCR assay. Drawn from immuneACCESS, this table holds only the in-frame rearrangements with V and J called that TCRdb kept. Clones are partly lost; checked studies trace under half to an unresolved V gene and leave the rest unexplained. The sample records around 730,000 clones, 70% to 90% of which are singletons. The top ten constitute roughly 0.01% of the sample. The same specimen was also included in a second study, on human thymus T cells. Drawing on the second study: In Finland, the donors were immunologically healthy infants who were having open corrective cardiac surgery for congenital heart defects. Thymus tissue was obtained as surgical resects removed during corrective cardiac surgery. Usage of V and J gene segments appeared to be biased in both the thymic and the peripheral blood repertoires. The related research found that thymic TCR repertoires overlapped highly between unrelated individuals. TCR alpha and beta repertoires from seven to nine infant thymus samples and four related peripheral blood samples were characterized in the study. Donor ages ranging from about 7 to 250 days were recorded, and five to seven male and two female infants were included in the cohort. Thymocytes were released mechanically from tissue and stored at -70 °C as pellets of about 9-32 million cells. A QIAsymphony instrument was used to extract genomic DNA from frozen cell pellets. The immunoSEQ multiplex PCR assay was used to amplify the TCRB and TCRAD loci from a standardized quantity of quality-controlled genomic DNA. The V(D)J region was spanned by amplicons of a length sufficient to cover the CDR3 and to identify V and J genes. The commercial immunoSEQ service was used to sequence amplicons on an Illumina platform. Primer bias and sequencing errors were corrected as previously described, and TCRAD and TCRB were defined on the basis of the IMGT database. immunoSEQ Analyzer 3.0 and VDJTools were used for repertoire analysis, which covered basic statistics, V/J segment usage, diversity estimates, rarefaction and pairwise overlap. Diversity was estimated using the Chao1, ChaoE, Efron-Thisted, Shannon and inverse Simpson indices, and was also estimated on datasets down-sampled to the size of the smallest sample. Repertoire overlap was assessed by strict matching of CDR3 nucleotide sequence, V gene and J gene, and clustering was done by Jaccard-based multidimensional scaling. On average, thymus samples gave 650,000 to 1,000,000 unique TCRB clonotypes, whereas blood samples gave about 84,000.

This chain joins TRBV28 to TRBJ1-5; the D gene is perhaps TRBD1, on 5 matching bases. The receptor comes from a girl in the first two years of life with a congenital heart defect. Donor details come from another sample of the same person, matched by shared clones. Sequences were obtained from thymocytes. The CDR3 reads CASSFGTRDGQPQHF. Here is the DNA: TGTGCCAGCAGTTTCGGGACGCGGGATGGCCAGCCCCAGCATTTT.